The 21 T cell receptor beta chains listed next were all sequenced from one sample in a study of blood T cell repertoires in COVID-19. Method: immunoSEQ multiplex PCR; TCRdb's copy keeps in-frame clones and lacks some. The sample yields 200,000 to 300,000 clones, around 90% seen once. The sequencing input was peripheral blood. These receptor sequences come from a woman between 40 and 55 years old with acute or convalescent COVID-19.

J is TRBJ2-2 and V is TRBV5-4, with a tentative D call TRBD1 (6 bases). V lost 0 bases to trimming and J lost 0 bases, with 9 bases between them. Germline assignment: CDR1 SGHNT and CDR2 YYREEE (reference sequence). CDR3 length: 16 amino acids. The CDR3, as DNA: TGTGCCAGCAGCTTGGCCTCAGGGGCGAACACCGGGGAGCTGTTTTTT. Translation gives CASSLASGANTGELFF.

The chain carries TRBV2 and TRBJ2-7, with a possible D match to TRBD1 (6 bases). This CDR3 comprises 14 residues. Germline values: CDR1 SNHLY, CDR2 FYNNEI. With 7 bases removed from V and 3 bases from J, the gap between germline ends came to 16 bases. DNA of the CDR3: TGTGCCAGCAATCGAAACAGGGAAAGCTACGAGCAGTACGTC. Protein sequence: CASNRNRESYEQYV.

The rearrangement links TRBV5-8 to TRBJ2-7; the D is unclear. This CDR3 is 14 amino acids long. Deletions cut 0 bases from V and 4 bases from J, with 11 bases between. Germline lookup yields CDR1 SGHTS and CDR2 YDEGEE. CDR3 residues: CASSLGFGNYEQYV. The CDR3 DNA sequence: TGTGCCAGCAGCTTGGGGTTTGGCAATTACGAGCAGTACGTC.

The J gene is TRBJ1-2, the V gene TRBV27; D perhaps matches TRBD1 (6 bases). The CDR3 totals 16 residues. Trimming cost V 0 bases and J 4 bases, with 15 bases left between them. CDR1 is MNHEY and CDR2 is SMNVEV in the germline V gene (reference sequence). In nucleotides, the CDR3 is TGTGCCAGCAGTTTATCGGGGGCCTCGGTAAGCTATGGCTACACCTTC. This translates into CASSLSGASVSYGYTF.

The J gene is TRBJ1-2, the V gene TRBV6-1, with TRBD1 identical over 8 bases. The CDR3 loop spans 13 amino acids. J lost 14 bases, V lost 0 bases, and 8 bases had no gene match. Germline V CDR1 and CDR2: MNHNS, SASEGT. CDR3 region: CASSEAPDRVYTF. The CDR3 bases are TGTGCCAGCAGTGAAGCACCGGACAGGGTATATACCTTC.

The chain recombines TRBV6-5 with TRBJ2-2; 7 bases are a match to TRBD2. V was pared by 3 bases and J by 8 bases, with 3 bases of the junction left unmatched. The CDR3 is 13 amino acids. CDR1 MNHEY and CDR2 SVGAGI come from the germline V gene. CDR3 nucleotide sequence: TGTGCCAGCAGTTATACTAGCGCGGGGGAGCTGTTTTTT. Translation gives CASSYTSAGELFF.

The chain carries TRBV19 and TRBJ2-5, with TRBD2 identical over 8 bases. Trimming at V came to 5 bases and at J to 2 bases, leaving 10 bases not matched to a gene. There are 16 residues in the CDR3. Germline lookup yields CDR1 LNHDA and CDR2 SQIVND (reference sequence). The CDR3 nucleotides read TGTGCCAGTAGTCCCGTTAGCGGGGAGTGGCAAGAGACCCAGTACTTC. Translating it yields CASSPVSGEWQETQYF.

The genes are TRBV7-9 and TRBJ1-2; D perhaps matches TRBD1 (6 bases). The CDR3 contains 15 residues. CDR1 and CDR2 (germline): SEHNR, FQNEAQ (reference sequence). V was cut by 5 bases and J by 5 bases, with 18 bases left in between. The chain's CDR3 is CASSPTDRIPYGYTF. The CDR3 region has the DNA TGTGCCAGCAGCCCGACTGACAGGATCCCATATGGCTACACCTTC.

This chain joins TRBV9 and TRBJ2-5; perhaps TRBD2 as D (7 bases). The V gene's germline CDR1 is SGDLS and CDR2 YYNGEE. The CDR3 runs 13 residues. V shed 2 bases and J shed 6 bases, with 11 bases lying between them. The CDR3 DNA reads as TGTGCCAGCAGCGTGGGAGGGGGTAAGACCCAGTACTTC. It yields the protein CASSVGGGKTQYF.

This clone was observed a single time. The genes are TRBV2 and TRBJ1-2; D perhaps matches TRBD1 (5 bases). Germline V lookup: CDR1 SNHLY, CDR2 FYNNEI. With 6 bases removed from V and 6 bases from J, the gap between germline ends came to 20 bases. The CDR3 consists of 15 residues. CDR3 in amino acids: CASSTDSVWSNGYTF. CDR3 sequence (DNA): TGTGCCAGCAGCACTGACAGTGTATGGTCCAATGGCTACACCTTC.

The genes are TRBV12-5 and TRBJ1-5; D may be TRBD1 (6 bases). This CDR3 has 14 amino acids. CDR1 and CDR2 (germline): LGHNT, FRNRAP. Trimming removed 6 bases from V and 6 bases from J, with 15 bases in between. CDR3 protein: CASGNREGGQPQHF. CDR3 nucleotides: TGTGCTAGTGGCAACAGGGAAGGCGGTCAGCCCCAGCATTTT.

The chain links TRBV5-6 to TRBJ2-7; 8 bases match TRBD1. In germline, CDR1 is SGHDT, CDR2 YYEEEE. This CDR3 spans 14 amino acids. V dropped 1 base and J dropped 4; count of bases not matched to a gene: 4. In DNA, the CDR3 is TGTGCCAGCAGCTTGCCAGGGGGCCTTTACGAGCAGTACGTC. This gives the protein CASSLPGGLYEQYV.

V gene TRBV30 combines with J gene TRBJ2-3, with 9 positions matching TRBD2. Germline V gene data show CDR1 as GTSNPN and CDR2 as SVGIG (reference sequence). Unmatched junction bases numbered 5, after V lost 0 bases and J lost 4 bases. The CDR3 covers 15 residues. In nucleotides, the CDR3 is TGTGCCTGGAGTGTACTGGGACTAGCAGCAGATACGCAGTATTTT. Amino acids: CAWSVLGLAADTQYF.

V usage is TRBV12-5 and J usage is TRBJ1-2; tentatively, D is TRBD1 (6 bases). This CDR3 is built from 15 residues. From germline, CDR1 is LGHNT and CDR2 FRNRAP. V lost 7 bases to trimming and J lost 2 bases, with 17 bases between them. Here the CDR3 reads CASAPSDRRNYGYTF. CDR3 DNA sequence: TGTGCTAGTGCTCCCTCGGACAGACGCAACTATGGCTACACCTTC.

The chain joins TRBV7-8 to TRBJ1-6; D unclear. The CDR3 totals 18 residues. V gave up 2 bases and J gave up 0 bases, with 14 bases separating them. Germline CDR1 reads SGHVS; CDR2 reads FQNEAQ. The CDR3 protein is CASSLPLGGSSYNSPLHF. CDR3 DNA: TGTGCCAGCAGCTTACCCCTCGGAGGGAGCTCCTATAATTCACCCCTCCACTTT.

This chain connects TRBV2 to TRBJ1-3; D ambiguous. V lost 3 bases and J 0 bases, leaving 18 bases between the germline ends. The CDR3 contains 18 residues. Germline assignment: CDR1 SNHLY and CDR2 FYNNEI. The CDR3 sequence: CASSDSPALRDSGNTIYF. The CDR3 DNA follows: TGTGCCAGCAGTGACTCCCCCGCTCTGAGAGACTCTGGAAACACCATATATTTT.

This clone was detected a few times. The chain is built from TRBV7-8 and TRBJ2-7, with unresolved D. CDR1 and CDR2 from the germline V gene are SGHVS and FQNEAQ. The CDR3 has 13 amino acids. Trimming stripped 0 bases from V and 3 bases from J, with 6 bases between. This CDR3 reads CASSLALSYEQYV. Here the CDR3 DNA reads TGTGCCAGCAGCTTAGCGTTGAGCTACGAGCAGTACGTC.

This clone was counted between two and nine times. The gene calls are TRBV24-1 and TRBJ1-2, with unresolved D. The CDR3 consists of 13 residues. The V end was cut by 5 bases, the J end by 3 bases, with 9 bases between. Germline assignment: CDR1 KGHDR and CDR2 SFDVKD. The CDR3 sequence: CATSGSDDYGYTF. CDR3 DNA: TGTGCCACCAGTGGGAGTGACGACTATGGCTACACCTTC.

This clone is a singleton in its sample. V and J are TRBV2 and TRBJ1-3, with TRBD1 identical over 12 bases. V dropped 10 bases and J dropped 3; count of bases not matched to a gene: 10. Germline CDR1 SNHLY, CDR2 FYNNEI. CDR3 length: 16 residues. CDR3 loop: CATKPGQGAYGNTIYF. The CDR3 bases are TGTGCCACCAAGCCGGGACAGGGGGCGTATGGAAACACCATATATTTT.

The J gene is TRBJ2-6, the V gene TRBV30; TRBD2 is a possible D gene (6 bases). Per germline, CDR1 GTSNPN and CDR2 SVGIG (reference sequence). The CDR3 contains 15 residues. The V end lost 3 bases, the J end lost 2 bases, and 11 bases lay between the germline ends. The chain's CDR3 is CAWRMTGAGANVLTF. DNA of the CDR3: TGTGCCTGGAGAATGACGGGGGCTGGGGCCAACGTCCTGACTTTC. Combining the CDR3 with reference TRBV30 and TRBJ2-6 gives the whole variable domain SQTIHQWPATLVQPVGSPLSLECTVEGTSNPNLYWYRQAAGRGLQLLFYSVGIGQISSEVPQNLSASRPQDRQFILSSKKLLLSDSGFYLCAWRMTGAGANVLTFGAGSRLTVL.

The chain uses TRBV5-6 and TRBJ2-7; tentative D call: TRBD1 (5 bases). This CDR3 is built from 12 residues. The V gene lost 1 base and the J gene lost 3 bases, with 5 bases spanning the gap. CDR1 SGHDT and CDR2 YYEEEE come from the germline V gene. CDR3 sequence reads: CASSLRGYEQYV. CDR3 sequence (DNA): TGTGCCAGCAGCTTGAGGGGCTACGAGCAGTACGTC.